These 17 T cell receptor beta chains were sequenced from one sample in a study of blood T cell repertoires in COVID-19. The data were produced by immunoSEQ multiplex PCR, yet TCRdb's version contains in-frame clones alone and is incomplete. The sample holds about 190,000 clones, about 88% seen once. Sequencing was done on a sample of peripheral blood. The source is a man younger than 40 with acute or convalescent COVID-19.

V usage is TRBV7-9 and J usage is TRBJ1-1; TRBD1 might be the D (6 bases). Germline V gene data show CDR1 as SEHNR and CDR2 as FQNEAQ (reference sequence). V gave up 7 bases and J gave up 3 bases, with 12 bases separating them. CDR3 length equals 13 residues. The CDR3 nucleotides read TGTGCCAGCATCAGGGGCCGGGACACTGAAGCTTTCTTT. It yields the protein CASIRGRDTEAFF.

This clone was detected once. The CDR3 sequence: CASSPDNNYGYTF. CDR3 nucleotides: TGTGCCAGCAGTCCGGACAATAACTATGGCTACACCTTC. The J gene is TRBJ1-2, the V gene TRBV9; tentative D call: TRBD1 (5 bases). Trimming took off 5 bases at V and 1 base at J, with 9 bases between the two ends. There are 13 residues in the CDR3. Germline V gene sequence: CDR1 SGDLS, CDR2 YYNGEE. The full variable domain, with the rest looked up from reference TRBV9 and TRBJ1-2, is DSGVTQTPKHLITATGQRVTLRCSPRSGDLSVYWYQQSLDQGLQFLIQYYNGEERAKGNILERFSAQQFPDLHSELNLSSLELGDSALYFCASSPDNNYGYTFGSGTRLTVV.

The rearrangement joins TRBV7-2 to TRBJ2-1, with D perhaps matching TRBD2 (6 bases). The CDR3 loop spans 14 amino acids. Germline CDR1 reads SGHTA; CDR2 reads FQGNSA. Trimming took off 3 bases at V and 8 bases at J, with 14 bases between the two ends. The CDR3 nucleotides read TGTGCCAGCAGCTTCCGGTGGCGGGACTATGAGCAGTTCTTC. Translated, it gives CASSFRWRDYEQFF.

V and J are TRBV28 and TRBJ1-2; the D gene is possibly TRBD1 (5 bases). The CDR3 covers 16 residues. The V end was cut by 4 bases, the J end by 0 bases, with 15 bases between. From germline, CDR1 is MDHEN and CDR2 SYDVKM. CDR3 sequence: CASSSPTGLPNYGYTF. In DNA, the CDR3 is TGTGCCAGCAGTTCCCCAACAGGCTTACCTAACTATGGCTACACCTTC.

The CDR3 nucleotides are TGTGCCAGCTCACGACAGGGGGCAGGAGGCGGCGGGGAGCTGTTTTTT. It yields the protein CASSRQGAGGGGELFF. The rearrangement uses TRBV18 and TRBJ2-2, with TRBD1 matching over 10 bases. This CDR3 has 16 amino acids. Trimming removed 4 bases from V and 7 bases from J; junction bases left unmatched: 9. Germline V gene data show CDR1 as KGHSH and CDR2 as LQKENI.

The rearrangement uses TRBV5-5 and TRBJ1-6; 7 positions match TRBD1. The CDR3 contains 14 residues. The germline gives CDR1 SGHKS, CDR2 YYEKEE (reference sequence). After removal of 4 bases from V and 5 bases from J, the junction contained 3 bases not matched to a gene. CDR3 amino acids: CASSHRGDNSPLHF. The DNA for the CDR3 is TGTGCCAGCAGCCACAGGGGTGATAATTCACCCCTCCACTTT.

The chain combines TRBV14 with TRBJ1-1, with D unclear. The length of the CDR3 is 13 residues. The germline V and J ends were trimmed by 1 base and 0 bases, with 3 bases remaining between them. Germline CDR1 SGHDN, CDR2 FVKESK. This chain's CDR3 is CASSQVLNTEAFF. CDR3 sequence (DNA): TGTGCCAGCAGCCAAGTATTGAACACTGAAGCTTTCTTT. Full variable domain (missing parts from reference TRBV14 and TRBJ1-1): EAGVTQFPSHSVIEKGQTVTLRCDPISGHDNLYWYRRVMGKEIKFLLHFVKESKQDESGMPNNRFLAERTGGTYSTLKVQPAELEDSGVYFCASSQVLNTEAFFGQGTRLTVV.

The chain is built from TRBV11-1 and TRBJ2-2; the D is unclear. V was shortened by 5 bases and J by 9 bases, with 19 bases between the two germline ends. The CDR3 sequence is 15 residues long. CDR1 SGHAT and CDR2 FQDESV come from the germline V gene (reference sequence). CDR3 in amino acids: CASSRNALGGRELFF. The CDR3 bases are TGTGCCAGCAGCCGGAATGCTTTAGGCGGTAGGGAGCTGTTTTTT.

As DNA, the CDR3 is TGTGCCAGCAGCTTGGGCGAGGGCGGGGAGACCCAGTACTTC. It specifies CASSLGEGGETQYF. This chain links TRBV5-5 with TRBJ2-5, with D possibly matching TRBD2 (5 bases). CDR1 SGHKS and CDR2 YYEKEE come from the germline V gene (reference sequence). The CDR3 totals 14 residues. V lost 0 bases and J 5 bases, leaving 11 bases between the germline ends.

This clone was counted a single time. This rearrangement joins TRBV9 to TRBJ1-4; D uncertain. This CDR3 has 15 amino acids. CDR1 and CDR2 (germline): SGDLS, YYNGEE. Trimming took off 0 bases at V and 0 bases at J, with 6 bases between the two ends. The CDR3 loop is CASSVGVATNEKLFF. CDR3 in DNA: TGTGCCAGCAGCGTAGGAGTGGCAACTAATGAAAAACTGTTTTTT.

The rearrangement joins TRBV9 to TRBJ1-2; perhaps TRBD1 as D (5 bases). The V end was cut by 4 bases, the J end by 4 bases, with 14 bases between. The CDR3 totals 14 residues. Germline V gene data show CDR1 as SGDLS and CDR2 as YYNGEE. The CDR3 DNA reads as TGTGCCAGCAGCTCAGGGATCTCCCTCTATGGCTACACCTTC. This codes for CASSSGISLYGYTF.

The chain uses TRBV2 and TRBJ2-1; TRBD2 aligns across 7 bases. CDR3 size: 15 residues. Trimming at V came to 3 bases and at J to 5 bases, leaving 7 bases not matched to a gene. Germline CDR1 reads SNHLY; CDR2 reads FYNNEI. The DNA of the CDR3 is TGTGCCAGCAGTGAGTATCGGACTAGAGACAATGAGCAGTTCTTC. The encoded protein is CASSEYRTRDNEQFF.

The chain combines TRBV5-1 with TRBJ2-1, with 8 bases that match TRBD2. Trimming took 3 bases from V and 4 from J; bases not matched to a gene: 6. Germline lookup yields CDR1 SGHRS and CDR2 YFSETQ. The CDR3 extends over 15 amino acids. CDR3 sequence (DNA): TGCGCCAGCAGCTCAGCGGGGGTTGTTTACAATGAGCAGTTCTTC. Translating it yields CASSSAGVVYNEQFF.

For this clone: The junction departs from germline at one end; a sequencing error may be responsible. The chain joins TRBV28 to TRBJ1-5, with D unresolved. The CDR3 consists of 13 residues. CDR1 is MDHEN, CDR2 SYDVKM, per germline. CDR3 amino acids: CASSPLANPPQHF. The CDR3 region has the DNA TGTGCCAGCAGTCCCCTCGCGAATCCGCCCCAGCATTTT.

The rearrangement uses TRBV4-2 and TRBJ1-5; D remains ambiguous. Per the germline V gene, CDR1 is LGHNA and CDR2 is YNFKEQ. CDR3 length: 15 residues. V was trimmed by 6 bases and J by 2 bases, leaving 14 bases between them. CDR3 protein: CASSLSVWGNQPQHF. In DNA, the CDR3 is TGTGCCAGCAGTCTCAGCGTTTGGGGCAATCAGCCCCAGCATTTT.

The chain couples TRBV6-5 to TRBJ2-3; D might be TRBD1 (6 bases). Germline V gene data show CDR1 as MNHEY and CDR2 as SVGAGI. CDR3 size: 13 residues. Trimming took off 6 bases at V and 2 bases at J, with 9 bases between the two ends. This CDR3 reads CASSRTDTDTQYF. DNA for the CDR3: TGTGCCAGCAGCCGGACAGACACAGATACGCAGTATTTT.

V and J are TRBV28 and TRBJ2-5, with a possible D match to TRBD1 (6 bases). CDR1 and CDR2 from the germline V gene are MDHEN and SYDVKM. V was cut by 3 bases and J by 6 bases, with 14 bases left in between. The CDR3 has 14 amino acids. The CDR3 DNA reads TGTGCCAGCAGTTTGGCGCAGGGGCCCCAGACCCAGTACTTC. It specifies CASSLAQGPQTQYF.